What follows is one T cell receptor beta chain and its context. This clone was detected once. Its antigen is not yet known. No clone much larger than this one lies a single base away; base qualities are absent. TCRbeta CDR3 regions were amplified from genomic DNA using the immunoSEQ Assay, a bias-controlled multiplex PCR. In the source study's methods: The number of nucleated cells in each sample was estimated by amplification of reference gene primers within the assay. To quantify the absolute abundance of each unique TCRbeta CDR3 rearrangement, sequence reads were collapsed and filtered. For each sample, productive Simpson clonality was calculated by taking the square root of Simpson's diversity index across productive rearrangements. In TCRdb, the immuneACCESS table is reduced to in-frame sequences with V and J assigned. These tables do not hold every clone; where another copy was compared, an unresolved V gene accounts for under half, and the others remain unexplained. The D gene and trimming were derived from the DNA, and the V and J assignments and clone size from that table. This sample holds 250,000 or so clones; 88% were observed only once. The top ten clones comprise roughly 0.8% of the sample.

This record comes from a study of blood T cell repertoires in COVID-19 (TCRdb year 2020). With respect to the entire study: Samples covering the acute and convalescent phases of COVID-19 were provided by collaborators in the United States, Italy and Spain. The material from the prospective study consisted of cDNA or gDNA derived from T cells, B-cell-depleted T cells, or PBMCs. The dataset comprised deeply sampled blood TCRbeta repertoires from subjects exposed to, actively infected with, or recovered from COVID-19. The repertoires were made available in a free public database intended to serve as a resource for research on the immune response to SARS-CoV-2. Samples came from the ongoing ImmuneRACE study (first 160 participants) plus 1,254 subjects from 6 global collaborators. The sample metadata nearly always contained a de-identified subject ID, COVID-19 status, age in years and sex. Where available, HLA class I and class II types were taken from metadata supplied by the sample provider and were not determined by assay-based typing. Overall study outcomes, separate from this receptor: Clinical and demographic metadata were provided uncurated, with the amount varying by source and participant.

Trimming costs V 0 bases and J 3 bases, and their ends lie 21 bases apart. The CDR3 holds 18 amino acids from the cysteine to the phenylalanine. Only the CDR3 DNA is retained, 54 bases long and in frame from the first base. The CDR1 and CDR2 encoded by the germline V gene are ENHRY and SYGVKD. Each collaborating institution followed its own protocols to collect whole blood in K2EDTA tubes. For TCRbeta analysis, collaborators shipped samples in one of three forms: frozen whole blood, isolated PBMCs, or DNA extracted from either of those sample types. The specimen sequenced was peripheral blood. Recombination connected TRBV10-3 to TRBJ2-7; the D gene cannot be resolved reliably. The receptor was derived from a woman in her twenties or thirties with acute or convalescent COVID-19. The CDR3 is CAISESPPTPKIYYEQYF. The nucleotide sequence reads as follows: TGTGCCATCAGTGAGTCACCACCTACCCCCAAAATTTACTACGAGCAGTACTTC.